This T cell receptor beta chain appears in the sequencing data of a study of vaccination and CD4 T cells after COVID-19 (dated 2022 in TCRdb). Some background on the complete study: Every convalescent patient had a positive nasal swab PCR test for SARS-CoV-2, with mild disease in 9 or 10 patients and severe disease in one. In around 9 COVID-19 convalescent patients and a handful of infection-naive healthy vaccine recipients, researchers compared the spike-specific CD4+ TCR repertoire from before mRNA vaccination with the repertoire from after. Control cultures used a CEFX viral epitope pool as positive control, an HIV-1 Nef peptide pool as negative control, or no peptide. The convalescent cohort comprised six males and four females, including two Hispanic individuals, seven Caucasians, two Asians and one multiracial person. The time from the second vaccine dose to post-vaccine blood sampling had a median of roughly 77 days and ranged from roughly 12 to 241 days. Participants received two doses of either the Pfizer-BioNTech BNT162b2 vaccine (n=8) or the Moderna mRNA-1273 vaccine (n=2). Post-COVID blood samples were collected from convalescent patients a median of around 100 days after diagnosis, with a range of roughly 30 to 170 days. Culture stimuli were overlapping spike peptide pools from SARS-CoV-2 and from the common cold coronaviruses HCoV-NL63, HCoV-OC43 and HCoV-229E. Findings and caveats that apply to the study as a whole: Relatively few convalescent patients were included in the study, and early timepoints after natural infection were not analyzed. Although the median number of SARS-CoV-2-reactive clonotypes went up from roughly 19 after infection to about 38 after vaccination, the increase was not significant. Nearly all vaccine-specific clones in convalescent patients (304 of 307) were mono-reactive for SARS-CoV-2 spike rather than cross-reactive with common cold coronaviruses. In convalescent patients, a median around 90% of post-vaccine SARS-CoV-2-reactive clones were detected only after vaccination, and vaccine-specific priming was suggested by this finding.

The library was generated by PCR. DNA from cultured CD4+ T cells underwent TCR sequencing with the Oncomine TCR Beta short-read assay at the Johns Hopkins FTIC core. The QIAamp micro DNA kit was used to extract genomic DNA from the cultured CD4+ T cells. Oncomine TCR Beta libraries from cultured CD4+ T cells were pooled using unique dual indexes and sequenced on an Illumina iSeq 100. In the paper's pipeline: Non-productive sequences were removed, and CDR3s not starting with C, not ending with F or W, or shorter than 7 amino acids were discarded. Antigen-specific clonotypes were identified using the MANAFEST web application through comparison of peptide-stimulated wells with reference and other culture wells. For a clone to be called positive, the clone needed an FDR below 0.05, an odds ratio above 5, and a productive frequency above 0.1% in at least two of three replicate wells. Cross-reactive clonotypes were defined as significantly expanded in both SARS-CoV-2 spike wells and at least one common cold coronavirus spike condition. Similarity between CDR3 sequences was evaluated in R version 3.6.1 using Levenshtein distances (stringdist) and unrooted phylogenetic trees (ape). TCRdb trimmed public reads at Q25 via fastp, called clones via MiXCR and kept in-frame beta chains. Merged by CDR3 protein, the rows form single entries marked with the most common genes and DNA. TCRdb's processing, not the study's, gives the V and J calls here. The sample has fewer than 25,000 distinct CDR3 sequences on record, 35% to 55% of them singletons. The ten largest clonotypes hold under 15% of the sample.

CDR1 and CDR2, looked up from the germline V gene, are MNHEY and SVGEGT. Unmatched junction bases come to 9, with V trimmed by 7 bases and J by 4 bases. Taken from cysteine to phenylalanine, the CDR3 has 14 residues. Only the CDR3 portion is preserved as DNA: 42 bases, with reading frame beginning at the first base. The sample's treatment or condition label is to be understood as: approximately nine-day PBMC culture with coronavirus spike peptide pools or control peptides (ViraFEST assay). The study used the ViraFEST assay, which expanded antigen-specific T cells with peptide pools and then identified expanded clonotypes by TCR sequencing. Positive SARS-CoV-2 PCR tests in the convalescent patients dated from March to December 2020, before Alpha, Beta and Delta variants emerged in the United States. Each well held under 2.5 million PBMCs cultured in IMDM containing roughly 5% human AB serum and about 10 IU/ml IL-2, with about 10 ug/ml peptide pools added. On days 3 and 7, half of the culture medium was replaced with fresh IL-2-containing medium. Once the cells had been in culture for roughly 11 days, the EasySep CD4+ T cell isolation kit was used to isolate CD4+ T cells by negative selection. Ficoll-Paque Plus gradient centrifugation was used to isolate PBMCs from whole blood, and the isolated PBMCs were then either used fresh or cryopreserved at -140C. Culture conditions were generally each tested in triplicate wells.

About this clonotype: The clone's antigen remains unknown. No clone much larger than this one lies a single base away; base qualities are absent.

The sequence is built from TRBV6-2 or TRBV6-3 and TRBJ2-7; 8 central bases correspond to TRBD1. Sequenced input: CD4+ T cells from blood, cultured in vitro. This sequence was found in a human donor who had recovered from COVID-19. The nucleotide sequence reads as follows: TGTGCCAGCAATAAAGGACAGGGTGTATACGAGCAGTACTTC. It codes for CASNKGQGVYEQYF.